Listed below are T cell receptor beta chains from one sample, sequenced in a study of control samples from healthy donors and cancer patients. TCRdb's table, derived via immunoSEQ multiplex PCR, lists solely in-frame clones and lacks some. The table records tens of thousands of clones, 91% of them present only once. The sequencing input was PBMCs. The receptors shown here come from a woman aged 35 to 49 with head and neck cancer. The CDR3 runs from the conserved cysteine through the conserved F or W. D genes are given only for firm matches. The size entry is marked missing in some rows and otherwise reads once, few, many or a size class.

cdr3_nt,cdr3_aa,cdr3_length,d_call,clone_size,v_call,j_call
TGCAGCGTAGGGATGCCGGGACTAGCTAGGCTCAATGAGCAGTTCTTC,CSVGMPGLARLNEQFF,16,TRBD2,-,TRBV29-1,TRBJ2-1
TGTGCCAGCAGAGGGGACTACCGCGCCGAGCAGTACTTC,CASRGDYRAEQYF,13,TRBD2,-,TRBV25-1,TRBJ2-7
TGTGCCAGCAGCCTCCGGGGACTAGCGGGAGTTACCGGGGAGCTGTTTTTT,CASSLRGLAGVTGELFF,17,TRBD2,-,TRBV3-1/TRBV3-2,TRBJ2-2
TGTGCCAGCAGCGTAGTGGGGGGGAGAGGTGACGAGCAGTACTTC,CASSVVGGRGDEQYF,15,TRBD2,-,TRBV9,TRBJ2-7
TGTGCCAGCAGCCTCAGACAGGCTAGCGGGGAAAAGACCTCCTACGAGCAGTACTTC,CASSLRQASGEKTSYEQYF,19,TRBD2,-,TRBV4-2,TRBJ2-7
TGTGCCAGCAGCTGGGGACTCCAAGCTTTCTTT,CASSWGLQAFF,11,-,-,TRBV13,TRBJ1-1
TGTGCCAGCAGCTTGGGGGGGGGTAATCAGCCCCAGCATTTT,CASSLGGGNQPQHF,14,-,-,TRBV7-9,TRBJ1-5
TGTGCCAACGTGGCGTTAGGGGGCACAGATACGCAGTATTTT,CANVALGGTDTQYF,14,-,once,TRBV28,TRBJ2-3
TGTGCCAGCAGCCGAACGGACGCCGCAGATACGCAGTATTTT,CASSRTDAADTQYF,14,-,-,TRBV3-1/TRBV3-2,TRBJ2-3
TGTGCCAGCTTAGACCTTAGGGTTGGGGATGGAGAGACCCAGTACTTC,CASLDLRVGDGETQYF,16,-,-,TRBV2,TRBJ2-5
TGTGCCAGCAGCCTAGAGGGGTTCACTGAAGCTTTCTTT,CASSLEGFTEAFF,13,-,-,TRBV7-9,TRBJ1-1
TGCAGTGCTAGAGAGTACGATGGCTACACCTTC,CSAREYDGYTF,11,-,-,TRBV20-1,TRBJ1-2
TGTGCCACTAAACCGGGACAGTATTCAAGATATAGCAATCAGCCCCAGCATTTT,CATKPGQYSRYSNQPQHF,18,TRBD1,-,TRBV10-3,TRBJ1-5
TGTGCCAGCAGCTCTGGCGCCGGGGGATTTAGGTACTTC,CASSSGAGGFRYF,13,-,-,TRBV7-2,TRBJ2-7
TGTGCCAGCAGCCAGACAGTAAACACCGGGGAGCTGTTTTTT,CASSQTVNTGELFF,14,-,-,TRBV3-1/TRBV3-2,TRBJ2-2
TGCGCCAGCAGCTTGTGGGGGGCCGCTGAGGATACGCAGTATTTT,CASSLWGAAEDTQYF,15,-,-,TRBV5-1,TRBJ2-3
TGTGCCAGTAGTATCCCTCGTGAGGGCACAGATACGCAGTATTTT,CASSIPREGTDTQYF,15,-,-,TRBV19,TRBJ2-3
TGTGCCAGCAGCTTACGGGGATCACTTCCTGAAGCTTTCTTT,CASSLRGSLPEAFF,14,-,-,TRBV7-2,TRBJ1-1
TGCGCCAGCAGCGGGGAAGACTATGGCTACACCTTC,CASSGEDYGYTF,12,-,-,TRBV5-1,TRBJ1-2
TGTGCCAGCAGCCCTAGAGGGGGTAAGATTGATGAGCAGTTCTTC,CASSPRGGKIDEQFF,15,-,-,TRBV5-4,TRBJ2-1
TGCGCCAGCAGCTCGACAGGGCTCGACACCGGGGAGCTGTTTTTT,CASSSTGLDTGELFF,15,TRBD1,once,TRBV5-1,TRBJ2-2
TGCAGCGTTAGACTAGCGGGCTACACCGGGGAGCTGTTTTTT,CSVRLAGYTGELFF,14,TRBD2,-,TRBV29-1,TRBJ2-2
TGCGCCAGCAGAACAACTAACACTGAAGCTTTCTTT,CASRTTNTEAFF,12,-,-,TRBV10-2,TRBJ1-1
TGTGCCATCAGTGGGGACTCGAAAGAGACCCAGTACTTC,CAISGDSKETQYF,13,-,-,TRBV10-3,TRBJ2-5
TGTGCCATCGGCAACTACGAGCAGTACTTC,CAIGNYEQYF,10,-,-,TRBV27,TRBJ2-7
TGTGCCAGCAGCTTAGCTCTAGCGGGGCTTTCCTACGAGCAGTACTTC,CASSLALAGLSYEQYF,16,TRBD2,-,TRBV7-2,TRBJ2-7
TGTGCCAGCAGTTACTCGTCGTCGGCCTACGAGCAGTACTTC,CASSYSSSAYEQYF,14,-,-,TRBV6-5,TRBJ2-7
TGTGCCAGCAGTGAACCCCCCGGCCGACAGTACTTC,CASSEPPGRQYF,12,-,-,TRBV2,TRBJ2-7
TGTGCCAGCAGCTTAGGGGACAGGGGGCGCGGAAACACCATATATTTT,CASSLGDRGRGNTIYF,16,TRBD1,-,TRBV11-2,TRBJ1-3
TGTGCCAGCAGCTTCGGGAGCTCCTACAATGAGCAGTTCTTC,CASSFGSSYNEQFF,14,-,once,TRBV5-5,TRBJ2-1
TGTGCCAGCAGTTACGCCAGCGGGGGGATCACAGATACGCAGTATTTT,CASSYASGGITDTQYF,16,TRBD2,-,TRBV6-5,TRBJ2-3
TGTGCCAGCAGTGGGACAGGGTACAATGAGCAGTTCTTC,CASSGTGYNEQFF,13,TRBD1,-,TRBV6-4,TRBJ2-1
TGCGCCAGCAGTGACATAGCGGGAGCGGTCTACAATGAGCAGTTCTTC,CASSDIAGAVYNEQFF,16,TRBD2,-,TRBV10-1,TRBJ2-1
TGTGCCAGCAGTTACTCCCATTTCCGTAGAACCAATCAGCCCCAGCATTTT,CASSYSHFRRTNQPQHF,17,-,-,TRBV6-2/TRBV6-3,TRBJ1-5
TGTGCCAGCAGGACGGGACAGTACACTAATGAAAAACTGTTTTTT,CASRTGQYTNEKLFF,15,TRBD1,-,TRBV6-5,TRBJ1-4
TGTGCCAGCAGCCAAGTTGTCTGGGTCGGCGGGGGGGCCCTAGGGAACACCGGGGAGCTGTTTTTT,CASSQVVWVGGGALGNTGELFF,22,TRBD2,-,TRBV3-1/TRBV3-2,TRBJ2-2
TGTGCCAGCAGTTTAACAGGGATGAACACTGAAGCTTTCTTT,CASSLTGMNTEAFF,14,-,-,TRBV27,TRBJ1-1
TGTGCCAGTACCTTGACCGGGACAGCCTACTATGGCTACACCTTC,CASTLTGTAYYGYTF,15,TRBD1,-,TRBV19,TRBJ1-2
TGCGCCAGCAGCGGTTCGGGGGGCTCAGGAACTGAAGCTTTCTTT,CASSGSGGSGTEAFF,15,-,-,TRBV5-1,TRBJ1-1
TGTGCCAGCAGCCAGGCGGGGGGCGAAGAGACCCAGTACTTC,CASSQAGGEETQYF,14,TRBD2,-,TRBV5-4,TRBJ2-5
TGTGCCAGCAGCTTAGGACACACCGGGGAGCTGTTTTTT,CASSLGHTGELFF,13,-,few,TRBV5-4,TRBJ2-2
TGTGCCAGCAGCTTAGTGGCGGGGAGCTCCACAGATACGCAGTATTTT,CASSLVAGSSTDTQYF,16,-,-,TRBV11-2,TRBJ2-3
TGTGCCTCCGGTGGGACTAGCGGGAGAACCTCCTACAATGAGCAGTTCTTC,CASGGTSGRTSYNEQFF,17,TRBD2,few,TRBV10-3,TRBJ2-1
TGTGCCAGCAGCTTAAACAGGGGAGGACAAGAGACCCAGTACTTC,CASSLNRGGQETQYF,15,-,-,TRBV11-2,TRBJ2-5
TGTGCCAGCAGCTTGATAGCGGGAGGGCCGGAGACCCAGTACTTC,CASSLIAGGPETQYF,15,TRBD2,-,TRBV5-4,TRBJ2-5
TGCAGTGCCGCGGGGGACCCGGGGTTCTTC,CSAAGDPGFF,10,TRBD2,-,TRBV20-1,TRBJ2-1
TGTGCCAGCTCACTCCTTCAAGAGACCCAGTACTTC,CASSLLQETQYF,12,-,-,TRBV18,TRBJ2-5
TGCGCCAGCGGAAGAGGAGGAGGCTACGAGCAGTACTTC,CASGRGGGYEQYF,13,-,-,TRBV4-1,TRBJ2-7
TGCAGCGTTGGCAGGGACACTGAAGCTTTCTTT,CSVGRDTEAFF,11,-,once,TRBV29-1,TRBJ1-1
TGTGCCAGCAGTCCCACCCTCGGCGGGAGGCCTCACTACGAGCAGTACTTC,CASSPTLGGRPHYEQYF,17,TRBD2,-,TRBV28,TRBJ2-7
TGTGCCAGCTCACCTGCTAGCGGGGGTTCAAGGTACTTC,CASSPASGGSRYF,13,TRBD2,once,TRBV18,TRBJ2-7
TGTGCCAGCAGTTACACGGGGGGGAGCTCCTACGAGCAGTACTTC,CASSYTGGSSYEQYF,15,TRBD2,-,TRBV6-5,TRBJ2-7
TGTGCCAGCAGTGACTCAGGGGGCGCAGATACGCAGTATTTT,CASSDSGGADTQYF,14,TRBD1,-,TRBV6-4,TRBJ2-3
TGTGCCAGCAGTGTGGTGGGCGGGAGTACGTACAATGAGCAGTTCTTC,CASSVVGGSTYNEQFF,16,TRBD2,-,TRBV6-1,TRBJ2-1
TGTGCCAGCAGTGCCCTCAGACTCGCGGGGGGGCCCGGGGAGCTGTTTTTT,CASSALRLAGGPGELFF,17,TRBD2,-,TRBV6-1,TRBJ2-2
TGCGCCAGCAGCCCAGGCGGGACTAGAACCGGGGAGCTGTTTTTT,CASSPGGTRTGELFF,15,TRBD2,-,TRBV5-1,TRBJ2-2
TGTGCCAGCTCACCCTGGACTCGACAGGACGAGCAGTACTTC,CASSPWTRQDEQYF,14,-,-,TRBV18,TRBJ2-7
TGCGCCAGCAGCGAAATAGACAGGGGCCACGAGCAGTACTTC,CASSEIDRGHEQYF,14,TRBD1,-,TRBV5-1,TRBJ2-7
TGTGCCAGTAAAACGGGAGAGGACACCGGGGAGCTGTTTTTT,CASKTGEDTGELFF,14,-,-,TRBV19,TRBJ2-2
TGTGCCAGCAGTCCCCCCAGGGAAGCCGGGGAGCTGTTTTTT,CASSPPREAGELFF,14,-,-,TRBV25-1,TRBJ2-2